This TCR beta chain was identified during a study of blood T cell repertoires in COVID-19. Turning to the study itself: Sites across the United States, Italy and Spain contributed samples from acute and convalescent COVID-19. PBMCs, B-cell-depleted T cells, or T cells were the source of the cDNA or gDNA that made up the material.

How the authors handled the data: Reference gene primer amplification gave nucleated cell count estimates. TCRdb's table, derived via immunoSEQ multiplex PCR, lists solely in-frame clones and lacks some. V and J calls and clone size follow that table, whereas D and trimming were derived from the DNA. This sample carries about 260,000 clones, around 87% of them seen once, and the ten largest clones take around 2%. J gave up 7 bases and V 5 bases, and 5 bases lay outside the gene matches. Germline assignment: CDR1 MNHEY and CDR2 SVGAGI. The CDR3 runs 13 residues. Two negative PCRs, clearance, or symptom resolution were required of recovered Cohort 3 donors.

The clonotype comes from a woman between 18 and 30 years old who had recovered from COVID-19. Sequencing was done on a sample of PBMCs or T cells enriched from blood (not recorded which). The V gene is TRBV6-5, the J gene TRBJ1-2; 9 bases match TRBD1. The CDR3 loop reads CASSHRGPGGYTF. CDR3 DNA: TGTGCCAGCAGTCACAGGGGGCCTGGTGGCTACACCTTC.